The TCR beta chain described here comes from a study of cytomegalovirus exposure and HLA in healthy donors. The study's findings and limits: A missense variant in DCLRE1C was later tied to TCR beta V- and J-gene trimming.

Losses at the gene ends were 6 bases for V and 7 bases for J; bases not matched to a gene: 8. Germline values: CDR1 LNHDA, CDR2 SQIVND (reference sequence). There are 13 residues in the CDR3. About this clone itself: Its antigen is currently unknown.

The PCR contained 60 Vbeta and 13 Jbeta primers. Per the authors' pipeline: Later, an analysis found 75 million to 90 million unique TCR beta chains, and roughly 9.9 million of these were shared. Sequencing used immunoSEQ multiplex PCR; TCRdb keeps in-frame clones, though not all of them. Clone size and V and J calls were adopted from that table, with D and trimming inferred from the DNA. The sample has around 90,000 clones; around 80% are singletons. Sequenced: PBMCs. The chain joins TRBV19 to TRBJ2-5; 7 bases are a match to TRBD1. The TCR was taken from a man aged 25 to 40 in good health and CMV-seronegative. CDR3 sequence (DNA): TGTGCCAGTAGAAGAGGGACAGAGGGGACCCAGTACTTC. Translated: CASRRGTEGTQYF.